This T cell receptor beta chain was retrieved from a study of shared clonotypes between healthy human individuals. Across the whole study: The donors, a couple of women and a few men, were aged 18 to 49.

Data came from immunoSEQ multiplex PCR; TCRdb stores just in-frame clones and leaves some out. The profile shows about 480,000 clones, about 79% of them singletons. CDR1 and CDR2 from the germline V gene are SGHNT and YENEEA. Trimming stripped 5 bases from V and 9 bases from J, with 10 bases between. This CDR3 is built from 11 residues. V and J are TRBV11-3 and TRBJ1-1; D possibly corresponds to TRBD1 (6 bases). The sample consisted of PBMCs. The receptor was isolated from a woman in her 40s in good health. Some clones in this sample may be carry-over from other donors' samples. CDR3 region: CASSDGQKAFF. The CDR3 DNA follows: TGTGCCAGCAGCGACGGACAGAAAGCTTTCTTT.